A single sample is the source of the 17 T cell receptor beta chains below, sequenced in a study of blood T cell repertoires in COVID-19 (dated by TCRdb to about 2020). The library relied on the immunoSEQ multiplex PCR assay. TCRdb retrieved this table from immuneACCESS and kept in-frame rearrangements only. Not all clones are present; in checked studies, unresolved V genes account for under half, and no reason is known for the remainder. This sample has approximately 110,000 clones in its table, and around 83% of those were observed once. The ten top clones hold 2% to 2.5% of the sample. Material for sequencing was peripheral blood. These receptors came from a human donor in a cohort sampled during active COVID-19.

The chain joins TRBV5-1 to TRBJ2-3; the match to TRBD2 covers 10 bases. This CDR3 is built from 16 residues. Germline V gives CDR1 SGHRS, CDR2 YFSETQ. The junction had 8 bases not matched to a gene; V was cut back by 7 bases and J by 0 bases. The CDR3 here is CASRRTSGTSTDTQYF. The CDR3 DNA reads as TGCGCCAGCCGCCGGACTAGCGGTACTAGCACAGATACGCAGTATTTT.

J is TRBJ2-1 and V is TRBV19; TRBD2 is a possible D gene (6 bases). Germline V lookup: CDR1 LNHDA, CDR2 SQIVND (reference sequence). This CDR3 has 15 residues. Trimming removed 4 bases at V and 9 bases at J, with 19 bases between. The CDR3 here is CASSKMWASETEQFF. As DNA, the CDR3 is TGTGCCAGTAGTAAAATGTGGGCTAGCGAGACTGAGCAGTTCTTC.

The V call is TRBV28, the J call TRBJ2-7; TRBD1 might be the D (5 bases). Germline values: CDR1 MDHEN, CDR2 SYDVKM. Between the trimmed V and J ends, which lost 7 bases and 2 bases, there was a span of 15 bases. This CDR3 has 14 amino acids. CDR3 in DNA: TGTGCCAGCACCGTAACGGCAGGGACCTACGAGCAGTACTTC. Translating gives CASTVTAGTYEQYF.

V is TRBV7-2 and J is TRBJ2-7, with 11 bases matching TRBD2. The CDR3 is made up of 17 amino acids. V gave up 5 bases and J gave up 5 bases; unmatched junction bases: 14. Germline CDR1 is SGHTA and CDR2 is FQGNSA. CDR3 in DNA: TGTGCCAGCAGCATAACTAGCGGGGGCCCCCTTCCCCACGAGCAGTACTTC. It translates to CASSITSGGPLPHEQYF.

Remarks on this clone: Distinct nucleotide sequences in the sample also encode this CDR3. J is TRBJ2-7 and V is TRBV18; 9 positions match TRBD2. Germline loops: CDR1 KGHSH, CDR2 LQKENI. V was pared by 0 bases and J by 0 bases, with 6 bases of the junction left unmatched. This CDR3 region has 17 residues. CDR3 sequence reads: CASSPPLAGGYSYEQYF. CDR3 DNA: TGTGCCAGCTCACCACCGCTCGCGGGGGGGTACTCCTACGAGCAGTACTTC. Using reference TRBV18 and TRBJ2-7 for the parts outside the CDR3, the full variable domain is NAGVMQNPRHLVRRRGQEARLRCSPMKGHSHVYWYRQLPEEGLKFMVYLQKENIIDESGMPKERFSAEFPKEGPSILRIQQVVRGDSAAYFCASSPPLAGGYSYEQYFGPGTRLTVT.

CDR3 nucleotides: TGTGCCAGCAGCCGTAACAGGGGCAGCAACGAGCAGTACTTC. Its protein is CASSRNRGSNEQYF. V gene TRBV3-1 (or the pseudogene TRBV3-2) combines with J gene TRBJ2-7; TRBD1 aligns across 7 bases. J was trimmed by 5 bases and V by 4 bases; bases with no gene match: 8. The CDR3 has 14 residues. Germline V gene sequence: CDR1 LGHDT, CDR2 YNNKEL (reference sequence).

V gene TRBV21-1 combines with J gene TRBJ2-3; no check of the table's D call, TRBD2, against the DNA was made. TRBV21-1 is given as a pseudogene. The CDR3 runs 15 residues. CDR3 protein: CASSIQAGLMYTQYF. For the CDR3, the DNA is TGTGCCAGCAGCATTCAAGCGGGGCTCATGTATACGCAGTATTTT.

The chain links TRBV5-4 to TRBJ2-7; D may be TRBD2 (5 bases). V shed 0 bases and J shed 2 bases, with 9 bases lying between them. The CDR3 loop spans 14 amino acids. Germline CDR1 is SGHNT and CDR2 is YYREEE (reference sequence). As DNA, the CDR3 is TGTGCCAGCAGCTTGGGCGGGTCTCCCTACGAGCAGTACTTC. Its protein product is CASSLGGSPYEQYF.

The gene calls are TRBV19 and TRBJ2-7; TRBD1 aligns across 8 bases. V lost 5 bases, J lost 2 bases, and 8 bases stayed unmatched. The CDR3 contains 15 residues. Germline V lookup: CDR1 LNHDA, CDR2 SQIVND (reference sequence). CDR3 in amino acids: CASSASGTGPYEQYF. The CDR3 bases are TGTGCCAGTAGTGCGTCCGGGACAGGCCCCTACGAGCAGTACTTC.

V and J are TRBV30 and TRBJ2-3, with TRBD2 as a possible D gene (5 bases). Germline lookup yields CDR1 GTSNPN and CDR2 SVGIG (reference sequence). Deletions cut 2 bases from V and 0 bases from J, with 9 bases between. The CDR3 is made up of 14 amino acids. CDR3 protein: CAWSRRISTDTQYF. DNA of the CDR3: TGTGCCTGGAGTAGGAGGATTAGCACAGATACGCAGTATTTT. Drawing the rest from reference TRBV30 and TRBJ2-3, the complete variable domain is SQTIHQWPATLVQPVGSPLSLECTVEGTSNPNLYWYRQAAGRGLQLLFYSVGIGQISSEVPQNLSASRPQDRQFILSSKKLLLSDSGFYLCAWSRRISTDTQYFGPGTRLTVL.

The table lists this clone with a count of one. Here the CDR3 DNA reads TGTGCCAGCTCACCACGGACAGGGGGCTATGACAATCAGCCCCAGCATTTT. Its translation: CASSPRTGGYDNQPQHF. The gene calls are TRBV18 and TRBJ1-5; TRBD1 aligns across 11 bases. J was trimmed by 3 bases and V by 1 base; bases with no gene match: 5. There are 17 residues in the CDR3. CDR1 and CDR2 (germline): KGHSH, LQKENI.

This clone was observed once. This sequence joins TRBV5-1 and TRBJ2-7; 10 bases agree with TRBD2. This CDR3 comprises 15 residues. With V trimmed by 4 bases and J by 2 bases, 6 bases remained unmatched. Per germline, CDR1 SGHRS and CDR2 YFSETQ. Written as DNA, the CDR3 is TGCGCCAGCAGCCCAGCGGGAGGGCAAGCCTACGAGCAGTACTTC. Its translation: CASSPAGGQAYEQYF.

The CDR3 bases are TGTGCCAGCTATTCGAACACCGGGGAGCTGTTTTTT. Translating it yields CASYSNTGELFF. The chain has TRBV10-3 and TRBJ2-2, with D unclear. The V end lost 10 bases, the J end lost 0 bases, and 6 bases lay between the germline ends. Germline assignment: CDR1 ENHRY and CDR2 SYGVKD. CDR3 length: 12 residues.

V usage is TRBV18 and J usage is TRBJ1-1; 7 nucleotides align to TRBD1. J lost 1 base, V lost 2 bases, and 4 bases had no gene match. The CDR3 sequence is 15 residues long. Germline CDR1 KGHSH, CDR2 LQKENI. CDR3 coding DNA: TGTGCCAGCTCACCATCCCGGGACAGGAACACTGAAGCTTTCTTT. This translates into CASSPSRDRNTEAFF. Drawing the rest from reference TRBV18 and TRBJ1-1, the complete variable domain is NAGVMQNPRHLVRRRGQEARLRCSPMKGHSHVYWYRQLPEEGLKFMVYLQKENIIDESGMPKERFSAEFPKEGPSILRIQQVVRGDSAAYFCASSPSRDRNTEAFFGQGTRLTVV.

The genes are TRBV10-3 and TRBJ2-1; D unclear. The germline gives CDR1 ENHRY, CDR2 SYGVKD. The CDR3 has 12 amino acids. V was cut by 3 bases and J by 15 bases, with 15 bases left in between. The CDR3 spells CAISENLASLFF. CDR3 sequence (DNA): TGTGCCATCAGTGAAAACTTAGCTAGTTTGTTCTTC.

The chain combines TRBV7-9 with TRBJ1-1; TRBD1 matches 7 bases. The trim removed 2 bases at V and 1 base at J, leaving 7 bases unmatched. The CDR3 covers 16 residues. Germline values: CDR1 SEHNR, CDR2 FQNEAQ (reference sequence). The CDR3 here is CASSLLSGTANTEAFF. The DNA of the CDR3 is TGTGCCAGCAGCTTACTCTCAGGGACAGCGAACACTGAAGCTTTCTTT.

The CDR3 nucleotides read TGTGCCAGCAGCCTGACAGGGACGAACTATGGCTACACCTTC. Its protein product is CASSLTGTNYGYTF. The chain carries TRBV27 and TRBJ1-2, with TRBD1 matching 7 bases. V was clipped by 6 bases and J by 2 bases; unmatched bases: 6. Germline V gene sequence: CDR1 MNHEY, CDR2 SMNVEV (reference sequence). CDR3 length: 14 amino acids.